This T cell receptor (beta chain) was found in a study of T-cell memory formation after mild COVID-19. Germline lookup yields CDR1 SQVTM and CDR2 ANQGSEA. V was trimmed by 1 base and J by 3 bases, leaving 7 bases between them. This CDR3 region has 12 residues. A remark on this clonotype: Its antigen is currently unknown.

5'RACE primed at constant segments yielded TCR alpha and TCR beta cDNA libraries bearing sample barcodes and UMIs. One entry per CDR3 protein, called by TCRdb with MiXCR from the 5' RACE reads. The table records roughly 450,000 distinct CDR3 sequences, 18% of them present only once. Findings and caveats of the study: CD4+ contracting clones were mainly CM and EM; CD8+ ones, EMRA.

The sequence was obtained from a man between 18 and 35 years old who had mild COVID-19 (a few samples of this study predate the infection). Cell type and time point are not known. This chain uses TRBV29-1 with TRBJ2-7; D gene uncertain. Sequenced input: PBMCs or a T cell subset sorted from them (not recorded which). CDR3 bases: TGCAGCGTTGAAGTGGACGTCTACGAGCAGTACTTC. Residues: CSVEVDVYEQYF.